Given below is one T cell receptor beta chain in context. The junction differs from germline at one of its ends, possibly a read error. The source of the sample is a study of technical replicates of blood from several donors. Sequencing was performed with immunoSEQ multiplex PCR; in TCRdb, only in-frame clones are kept and a portion is missing. The table shows about 66,000 clones, with about 97% occurring only once. The CDR3 runs 17 residues. The germline V gene has CDR1 SEHNR and CDR2 FQNEAQ (reference sequence). The sample taken for sequencing was T cells isolated from PBMCs. The source of this sequence is a human donor in good health. The chain uses TRBV7-9 and TRBJ1-2, with 9 bases that match TRBD1. The CDR3 DNA follows: TGTGTCAGCAGCCCCACACAGGGGGCTCCTATTAACTATGGCTACACCTTC. It specifies CVSSPTQGAPINYGYTF.